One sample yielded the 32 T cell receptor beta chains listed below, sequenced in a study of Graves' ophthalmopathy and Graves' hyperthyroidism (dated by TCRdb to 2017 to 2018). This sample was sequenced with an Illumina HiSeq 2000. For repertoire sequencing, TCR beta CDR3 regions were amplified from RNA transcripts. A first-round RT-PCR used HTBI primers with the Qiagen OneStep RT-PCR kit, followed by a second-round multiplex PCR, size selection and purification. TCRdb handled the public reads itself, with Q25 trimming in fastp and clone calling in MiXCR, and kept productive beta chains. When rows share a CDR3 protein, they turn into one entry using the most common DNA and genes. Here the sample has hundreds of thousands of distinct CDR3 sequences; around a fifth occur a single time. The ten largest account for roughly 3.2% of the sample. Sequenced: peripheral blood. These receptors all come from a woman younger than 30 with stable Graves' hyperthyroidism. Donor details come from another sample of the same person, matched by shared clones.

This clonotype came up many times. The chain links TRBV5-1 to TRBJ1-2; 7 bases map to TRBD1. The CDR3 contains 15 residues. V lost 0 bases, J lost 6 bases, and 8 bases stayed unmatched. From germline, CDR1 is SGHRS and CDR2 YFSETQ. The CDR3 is CASSLVEGARDGYTF. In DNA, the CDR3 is TGCGCCAGCAGCTTGGTCGAGGGGGCGAGGGATGGCTACACCTTC.

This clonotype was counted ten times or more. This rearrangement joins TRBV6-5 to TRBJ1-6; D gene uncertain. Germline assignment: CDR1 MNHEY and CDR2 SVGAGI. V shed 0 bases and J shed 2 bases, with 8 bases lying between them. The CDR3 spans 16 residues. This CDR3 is CASSYSRQAYNSPLHF. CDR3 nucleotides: TGTGCCAGCAGTTACTCGAGACAAGCCTATAATTCACCCCTCCACTTT.

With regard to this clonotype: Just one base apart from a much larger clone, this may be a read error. CDR3 in amino acids: CAWSVSSYEQCF. DNA for the CDR3: TGTGCCTGGAGCGTTTCCTCCTACGAGCAGTGCTTC. This rearrangement joins TRBV30 to TRBJ2-7; D is ambiguous. The CDR3 consists of 12 residues. The V gene's germline CDR1 is GTSNPN and CDR2 SVGIG (reference sequence).

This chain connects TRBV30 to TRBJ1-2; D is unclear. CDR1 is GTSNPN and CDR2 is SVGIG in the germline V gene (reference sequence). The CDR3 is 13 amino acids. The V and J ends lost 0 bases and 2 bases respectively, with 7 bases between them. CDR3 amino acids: CAWSVLRNYGYTF. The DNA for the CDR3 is TGTGCCTGGAGTGTACTTCGAAACTATGGCTACACCTTC.

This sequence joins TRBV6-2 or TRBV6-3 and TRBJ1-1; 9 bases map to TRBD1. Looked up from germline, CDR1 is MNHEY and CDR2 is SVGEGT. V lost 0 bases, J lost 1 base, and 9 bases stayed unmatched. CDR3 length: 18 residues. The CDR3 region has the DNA TGTGCCAGCAGTTACTCGATACAGGGGGCGAGGAGGAACACTGAAGCTTTCTTT. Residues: CASSYSIQGARRNTEAFF.

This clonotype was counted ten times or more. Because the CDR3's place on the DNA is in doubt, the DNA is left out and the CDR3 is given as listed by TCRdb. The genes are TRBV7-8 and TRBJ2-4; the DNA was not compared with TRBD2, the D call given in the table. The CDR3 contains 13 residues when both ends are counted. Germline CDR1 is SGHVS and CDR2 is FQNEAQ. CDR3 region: CASSLVGSGIKYF.

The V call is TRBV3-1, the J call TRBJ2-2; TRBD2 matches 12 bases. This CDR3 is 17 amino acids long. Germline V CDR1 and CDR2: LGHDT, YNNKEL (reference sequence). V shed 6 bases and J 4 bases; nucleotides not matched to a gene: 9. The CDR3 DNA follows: TGTGCCAGCAGGCCGACTAGCGGGAGAGCGGGCACCGGGGAGCTGTTTTTT. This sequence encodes CASRPTSGRAGTGELFF.

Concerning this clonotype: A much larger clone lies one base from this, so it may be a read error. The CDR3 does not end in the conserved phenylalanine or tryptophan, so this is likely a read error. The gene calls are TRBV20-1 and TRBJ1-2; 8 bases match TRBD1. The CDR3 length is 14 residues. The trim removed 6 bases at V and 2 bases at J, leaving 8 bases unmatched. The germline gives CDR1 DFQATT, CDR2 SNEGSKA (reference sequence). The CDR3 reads CSAFPDRGNYGYTY. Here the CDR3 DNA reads TGCAGTGCCTTCCCCGACAGGGGCAACTATGGCTACACCTAC.

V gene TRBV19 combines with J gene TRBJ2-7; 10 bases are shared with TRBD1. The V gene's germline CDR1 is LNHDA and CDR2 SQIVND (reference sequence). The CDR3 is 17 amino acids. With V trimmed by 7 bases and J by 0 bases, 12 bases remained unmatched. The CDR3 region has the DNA TGTGCCAGTAATCCCGAGACAGGGGGCATAGACTCCTACGAGCAGTACGTC. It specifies CASNPETGGIDSYEQYV.

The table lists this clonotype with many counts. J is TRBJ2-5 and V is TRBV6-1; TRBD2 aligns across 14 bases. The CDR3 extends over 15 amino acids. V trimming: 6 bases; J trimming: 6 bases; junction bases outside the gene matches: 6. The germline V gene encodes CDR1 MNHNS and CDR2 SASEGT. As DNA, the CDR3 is TGTGCCAGCAGGGGACTAGCGGGAGATGGGAAGACCCAGTACTTC. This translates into CASRGLAGDGKTQYF.

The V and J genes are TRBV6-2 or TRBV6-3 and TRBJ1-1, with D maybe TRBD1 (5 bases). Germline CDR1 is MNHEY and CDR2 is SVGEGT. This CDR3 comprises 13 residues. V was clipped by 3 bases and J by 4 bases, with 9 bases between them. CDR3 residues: CASSYGTGTEAFF. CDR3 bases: TGTGCCAGCAGTTATGGGACGGGCACTGAAGCTTTCTTT.

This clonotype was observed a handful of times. CDR3 coding DNA: TGCAGATTACGAAGGGGCATCAACTATGGCTACACCTTC. Translated: CRLRRGINYGYTF. The rearrangement links TRBV20-1 to TRBJ1-2, with TRBD1 as a possible D gene (5 bases). Germline V gene sequence: CDR1 DFQATT, CDR2 SNEGSKA (reference sequence). The CDR3 spans 13 residues.

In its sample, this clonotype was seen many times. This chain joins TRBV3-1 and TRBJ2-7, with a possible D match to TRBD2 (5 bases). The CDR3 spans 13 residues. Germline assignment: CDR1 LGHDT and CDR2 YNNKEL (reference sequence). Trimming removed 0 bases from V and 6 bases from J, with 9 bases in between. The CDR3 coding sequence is TGTGCCAGCAGCCAAGATAGCGCGCTCGAGCAGTACTTC. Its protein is CASSQDSALEQYF.

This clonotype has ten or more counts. The CDR3 coding sequence is TGCAGTGCTATAGACTTGGGCTACACCTTC. It translates to CSAIDLGYTF. The genes are TRBV20-1 and TRBJ1-2; D unclear. Germline values: CDR1 DFQATT, CDR2 SNEGSKA (reference sequence). This CDR3 has 10 residues. Trimming shortened V by 4 bases and J by 8 bases, and 8 bases separated the two germline ends.

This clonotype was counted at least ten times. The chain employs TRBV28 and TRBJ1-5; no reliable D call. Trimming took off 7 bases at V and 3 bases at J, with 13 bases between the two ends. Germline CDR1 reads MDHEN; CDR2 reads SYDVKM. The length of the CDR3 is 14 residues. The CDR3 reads CASTHPTYNQPQHF. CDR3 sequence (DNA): TGTGCCAGCACCCACCCGACCTACAATCAGCCCCAGCATTTT. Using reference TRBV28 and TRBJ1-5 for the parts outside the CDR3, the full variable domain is DVKVTQSSRYLVKRTGEKVFLECVQDMDHENMFWYRQDPGLGLRLIYFSYDVKMKEKGDIPEGYSVSREKKERFSLILESASTNQTSMYLCASTHPTYNQPQHFGDGTRLSIL.

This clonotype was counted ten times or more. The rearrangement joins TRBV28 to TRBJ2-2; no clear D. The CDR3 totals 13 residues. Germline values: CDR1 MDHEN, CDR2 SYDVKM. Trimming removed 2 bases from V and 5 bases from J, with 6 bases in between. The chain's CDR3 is CASSLLETGELFF. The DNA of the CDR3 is TGTGCCAGCAGTTTACTCGAGACCGGGGAGCTGTTTTTT.

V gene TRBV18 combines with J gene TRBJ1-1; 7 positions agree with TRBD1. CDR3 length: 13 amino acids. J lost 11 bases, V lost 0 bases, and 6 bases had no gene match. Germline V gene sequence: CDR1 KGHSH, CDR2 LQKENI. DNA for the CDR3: TGTGCCAGCTCACCACCGGAGGGGGCAACGGCTTTCTTT. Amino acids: CASSPPEGATAFF.

The CDR3 DNA is TGTGCCACCAGCGGTCAGGGAACGGCCGACACTGAAGCTTTCTTT. It encodes CATSGQGTADTEAFF. The genes are TRBV15 and TRBJ1-1; D is perhaps TRBD1 (5 bases). V was clipped by 5 bases and J by 3 bases, with 16 bases between them. The CDR3 extends over 15 amino acids. CDR1 and CDR2 from the germline V gene are LNHNV and YYDKDF (reference sequence).

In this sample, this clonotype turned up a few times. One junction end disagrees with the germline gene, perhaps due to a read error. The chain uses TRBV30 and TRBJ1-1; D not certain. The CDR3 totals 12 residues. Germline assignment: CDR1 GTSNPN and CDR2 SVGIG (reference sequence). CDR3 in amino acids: CAWSHPNTEACF. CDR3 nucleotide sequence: TGTGCCTGGAGCCATCCAAACACTGAAGCTTGCTTT.

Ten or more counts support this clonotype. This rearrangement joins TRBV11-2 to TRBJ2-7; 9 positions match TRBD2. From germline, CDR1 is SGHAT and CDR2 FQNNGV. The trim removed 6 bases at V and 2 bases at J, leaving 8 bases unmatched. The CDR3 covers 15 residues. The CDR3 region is CASSRLAATTYEQYF. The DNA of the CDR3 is TGTGCCAGCAGTCGACTAGCGGCAACGACCTACGAGCAGTACTTC.

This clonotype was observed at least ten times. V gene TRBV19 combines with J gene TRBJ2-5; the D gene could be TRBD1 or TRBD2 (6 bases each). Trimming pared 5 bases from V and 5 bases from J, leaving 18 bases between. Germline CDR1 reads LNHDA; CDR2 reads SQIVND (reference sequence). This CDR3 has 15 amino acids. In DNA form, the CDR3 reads TGTGCCAGTAGTGCCCATTTCGGGGGCAGTGAGACCCAGTACTTC. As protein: CASSAHFGGSETQYF.

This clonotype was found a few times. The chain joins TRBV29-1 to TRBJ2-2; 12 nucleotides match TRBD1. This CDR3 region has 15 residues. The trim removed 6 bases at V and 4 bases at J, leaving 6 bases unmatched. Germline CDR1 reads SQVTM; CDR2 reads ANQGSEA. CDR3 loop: CSVLPGQGATGELFF. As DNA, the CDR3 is TGCAGCGTGCTCCCGGGACAGGGGGCCACCGGGGAGCTGTTTTTT.

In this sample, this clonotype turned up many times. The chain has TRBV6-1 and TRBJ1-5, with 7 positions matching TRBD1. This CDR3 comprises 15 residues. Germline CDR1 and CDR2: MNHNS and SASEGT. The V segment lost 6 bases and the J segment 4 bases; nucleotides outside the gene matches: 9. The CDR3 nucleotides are TGTGCCAGCAGCCCAGACAGGGATTTAAATCAGCCCCAGCATTTT. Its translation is CASSPDRDLNQPQHF.

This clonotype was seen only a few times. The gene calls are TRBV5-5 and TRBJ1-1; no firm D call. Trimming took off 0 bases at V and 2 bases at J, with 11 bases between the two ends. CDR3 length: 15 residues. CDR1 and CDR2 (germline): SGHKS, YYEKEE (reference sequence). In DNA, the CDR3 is TGTGCCAGCAGCTTGGTTGCGGGATTCAACACTGAAGCTTTCTTT. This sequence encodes CASSLVAGFNTEAFF. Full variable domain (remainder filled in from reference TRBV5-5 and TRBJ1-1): DAGVTQSPTHLIKTRGQQVTLRCSPISGHKSVSWYQQVLGQGPQFIFQYYEKEERGRGNFPDRFSARQFPNYSSELNVNALLLGDSALYLCASSLVAGFNTEAFFGQGTRLTVV.

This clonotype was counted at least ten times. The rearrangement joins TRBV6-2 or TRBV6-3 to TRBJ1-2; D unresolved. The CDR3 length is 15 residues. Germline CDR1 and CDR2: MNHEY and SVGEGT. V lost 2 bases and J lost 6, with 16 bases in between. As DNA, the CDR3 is TGTGCCAGCAGTTACAACAGACCGAGTCTCCATGGCTACACCTTC. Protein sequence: CASSYNRPSLHGYTF.

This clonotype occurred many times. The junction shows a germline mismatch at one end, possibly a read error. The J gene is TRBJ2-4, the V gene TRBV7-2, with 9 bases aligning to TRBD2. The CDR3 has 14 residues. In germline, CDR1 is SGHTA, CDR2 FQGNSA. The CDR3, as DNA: TGTGCCAGCAGCTCCCTAGCGGGAAGAAACATTAAGTACTTC. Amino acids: CASSSLAGRNIKYF.

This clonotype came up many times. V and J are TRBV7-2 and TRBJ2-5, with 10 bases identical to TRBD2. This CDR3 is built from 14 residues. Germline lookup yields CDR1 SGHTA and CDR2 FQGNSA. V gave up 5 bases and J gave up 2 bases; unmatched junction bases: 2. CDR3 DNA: TGTGCCAGCAGCCTTAGCGGGAGGCAAGAGACCCAGTACTTC. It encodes CASSLSGRQETQYF.

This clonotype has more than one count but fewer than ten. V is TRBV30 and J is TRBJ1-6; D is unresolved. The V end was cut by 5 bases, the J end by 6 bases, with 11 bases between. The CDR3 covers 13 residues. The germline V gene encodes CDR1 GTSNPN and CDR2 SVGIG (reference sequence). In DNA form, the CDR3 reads TGTGCCTGGCCCGCCCGAACTAATTCACCCCTCCACTTT. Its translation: CAWPARTNSPLHF.

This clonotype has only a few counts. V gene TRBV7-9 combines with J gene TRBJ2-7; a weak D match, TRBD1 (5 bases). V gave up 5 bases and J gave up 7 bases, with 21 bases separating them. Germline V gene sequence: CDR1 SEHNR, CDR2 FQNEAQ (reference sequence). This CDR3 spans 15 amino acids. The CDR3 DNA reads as TGTGCCAGCAGCCCAAGTCTGGGGCTCATAGAGGAGCAGTACTTC. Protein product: CASSPSLGLIEEQYF.

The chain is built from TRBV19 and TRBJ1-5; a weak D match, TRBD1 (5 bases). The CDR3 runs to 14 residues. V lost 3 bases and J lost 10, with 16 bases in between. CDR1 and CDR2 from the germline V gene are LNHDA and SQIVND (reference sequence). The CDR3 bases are TGTGCCAGTAGTATCTCGGGGCCCCGGGGACCCCAGCATTTT. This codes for CASSISGPRGPQHF.

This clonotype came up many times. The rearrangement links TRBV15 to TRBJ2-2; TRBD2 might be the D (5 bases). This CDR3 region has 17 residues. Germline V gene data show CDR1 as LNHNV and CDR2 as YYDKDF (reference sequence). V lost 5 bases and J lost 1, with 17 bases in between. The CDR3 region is CATSFSTSGRNTGELFF. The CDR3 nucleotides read TGTGCCACCAGCTTTTCCACCTCGGGGAGGAACACCGGGGAGCTGTTTTTT. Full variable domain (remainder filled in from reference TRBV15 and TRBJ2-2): DAMVIQNPRYQVTQFGKPVTLSCSQTLNHNVMYWYQQKSSQAPKLLFHYYDKDFNNEADTPDNFQSRRPNTSFCFLDIRSPGLGDTAMYLCATSFSTSGRNTGELFFGEGSRLTVL.

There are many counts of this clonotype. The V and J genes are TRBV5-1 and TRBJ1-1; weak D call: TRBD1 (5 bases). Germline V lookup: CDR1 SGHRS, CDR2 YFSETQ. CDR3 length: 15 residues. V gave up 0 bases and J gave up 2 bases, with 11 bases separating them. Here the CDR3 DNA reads TGCGCCAGCAGCTTGGATGGGACCACCAACACTGAAGCTTTCTTT. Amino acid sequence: CASSLDGTTNTEAFF.